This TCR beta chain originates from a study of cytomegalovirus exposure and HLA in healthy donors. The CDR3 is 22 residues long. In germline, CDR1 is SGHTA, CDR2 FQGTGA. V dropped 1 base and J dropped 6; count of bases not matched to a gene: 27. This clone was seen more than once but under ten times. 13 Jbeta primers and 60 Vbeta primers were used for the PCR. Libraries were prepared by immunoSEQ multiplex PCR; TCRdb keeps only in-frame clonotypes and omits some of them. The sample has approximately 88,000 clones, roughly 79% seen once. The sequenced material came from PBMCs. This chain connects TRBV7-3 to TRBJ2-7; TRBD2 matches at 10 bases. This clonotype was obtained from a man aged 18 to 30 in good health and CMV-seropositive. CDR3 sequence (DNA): TGTGCCAGCAGCTTAAGTCGGGCCAACATGAGGCGTCTAGCGGGAGAGTCCCTCGAGCAGTACTTC. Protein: CASSLSRANMRRLAGESLEQYF.